The 14 T cell receptor beta chains listed next were all sequenced from one sample in a study of TIL therapy for anti-PD-1-resistant metastatic lung cancer. The time point is: pre-treatment sample, taken before nivolumab and TIL therapy. This was the immunoSEQ v3 assay. Assay: immunoSEQ multiplex PCR; the TCRdb copy retains only in-frame clones and omits some. The data hold 20,000 to 25,000 clones, with just over 70% observed a single time. The starting material was blood, obtained at baseline. These receptors originate from a person aged 25 to 85 with non-small cell lung cancer.

The J gene is TRBJ1-2, the V gene TRBV15, with 10 bases matching TRBD1. Germline V gene sequence: CDR1 LNHNV, CDR2 YYDKDF (reference sequence). The CDR3 spans 16 residues. V was pared by 0 bases and J by 8 bases, with 9 bases of the junction left unmatched. The DNA of the CDR3 is TGTGCCACCAGCAGAGATCGCAGCGGGACAGGGGAAGGCTACACCTTC. This sequence encodes CATSRDRSGTGEGYTF.

The CDR3 nucleotides read TGTGCCAGCAGTTTAGTCAAATTATCCTACAATGAGCAGTTCTTC. This gives the protein CASSLVKLSYNEQFF. The chain links TRBV27 to TRBJ2-1; D is undetermined. Germline values: CDR1 MNHEY, CDR2 SMNVEV (reference sequence). V was shortened by 2 bases and J by 1 base, with 9 bases between the two germline ends. The CDR3 is 15 amino acids.

In this sample, this clone is large. This chain joins TRBV7-9 and TRBJ1-2, with 8 bases matching TRBD1. The V segment lost 9 bases and the J segment 7 bases; nucleotides outside the gene matches: 10. Per germline, CDR1 SEHNR and CDR2 FQNEAQ (reference sequence). This CDR3 region has 13 residues. CDR3 nucleotide sequence: TGTGCCAGTTCTGATGGACAGGGCGGTGGCTACACCTTC. The encoded protein is CASSDGQGGGYTF.

V and J are TRBV2 and TRBJ2-7; D unclear. The CDR3 contains 14 residues. Germline lookup yields CDR1 SNHLY and CDR2 FYNNEI. The ends were cut back, 5 bases at V and 7 bases at J, with 18 bases in the middle. The CDR3 sequence: CASSTVKRLGEQYF. The CDR3 nucleotides are TGTGCCAGCAGTACTGTTAAGCGTTTAGGGGAGCAGTACTTC.

CDR3: CATSSPNLGTGDTGELFF. CDR3 in DNA: TGTGCCACCAGCAGCCCGAACCTCGGGACAGGTGACACCGGGGAGCTGTTTTTT. This chain joins TRBV15 and TRBJ2-2, with 8 bases identical to TRBD1. CDR3 size: 18 residues. CDR1 and CDR2 (germline): LNHNV, YYDKDF (reference sequence). With V trimmed by 3 bases and J by 3 bases, 12 bases remained unmatched.

The chain has TRBV10-3 and TRBJ2-2; a possible D gene is TRBD2 (7 bases). The germline CDR1 and CDR2 sequences are ENHRY and SYGVKD. V lost 10 bases and J 5 bases, leaving 17 bases between the germline ends. This CDR3 has 14 amino acids. The CDR3 spells CATRTGRETGELFF. DNA of the CDR3: TGTGCCACCCGAACAGGGAGGGAGACCGGGGAGCTGTTTTTT.

V and J are TRBV30 and TRBJ1-5, with D tentatively TRBD1 (6 bases). CDR1 is GTSNPN and CDR2 is SVGIG in the germline V gene (reference sequence). Deletions cut 1 base from V and 1 base from J, with 8 bases between. This CDR3 has 14 amino acids. Here the CDR3 reads CAWSEGGSNQPQHF. For the CDR3, the DNA is TGTGCCTGGAGTGAGGGGGGAAGCAATCAGCCCCAGCATTTT.

This clone was counted between two and nine times. This chain connects TRBV7-9 to TRBJ1-2; no reliable D call. CDR3 length: 12 residues. Germline CDR1 is SEHNR and CDR2 is FQNEAQ (reference sequence). The germline V and J ends were trimmed by 5 bases and 6 bases, with 10 bases remaining between them. For the CDR3, the DNA is TGTGCCAGCAGCATAAATTTCGATGGCTACACCTTC. This codes for CASSINFDGYTF. The complete variable domain, with remaining parts taken from reference TRBV7-9 and TRBJ1-2, reads DTGVSQNPRHKITKRGQNVTFRCDPISEHNRLYWYRQTLGQGPEFLTYFQNEAQLEKSRLLSDRFSAERPKGSFSTLEIQRTEQGDSAMYLCASSINFDGYTFGSGTRLTVV.

This chain links TRBV18 with TRBJ2-7, with 13 bases that match TRBD2. Looked up from germline, CDR1 is KGHSH and CDR2 is LQKENI. This CDR3 has 17 residues. Trimming removed 3 bases from V and 6 bases from J; junction bases left unmatched: 11. The CDR3 DNA sequence: TGTGCCAGCTCACCGTTCTTTGGACTAGCGGGAGCTCTCGAGCAGTACTTC. This gives the protein CASSPFFGLAGALEQYF. Full variable domain (remainder filled in from reference TRBV18 and TRBJ2-7): NAGVMQNPRHLVRRRGQEARLRCSPMKGHSHVYWYRQLPEEGLKFMVYLQKENIIDESGMPKERFSAEFPKEGPSILRIQQVVRGDSAAYFCASSPFFGLAGALEQYFGPGTRLTVT.

The CDR3 nucleotides read TGTGCCAGCAGTGGACGACTAGGCGGACTCAATGAGCAGTTCTTC. This translates into CASSGRLGGLNEQFF. J is TRBJ2-1 and V is TRBV2, with D tentatively TRBD2 (6 bases). CDR1 is SNHLY, CDR2 FYNNEI, per germline. Trimming took off 4 bases at V and 6 bases at J, with 16 bases between the two ends. The CDR3 extends over 15 amino acids.

The gene calls are TRBV3-1 (or the pseudogene TRBV3-2) and TRBJ2-7; no reliable D call. Per the germline V gene, CDR1 is LGHDT and CDR2 is YNNKEL (reference sequence). V lost 2 bases and J 2 bases, leaving 7 bases between the germline ends. This CDR3 contains 13 residues. CDR3 amino acids: CASSQRDPYEQYV. The CDR3 DNA sequence: TGTGCCAGCAGCCAAAGAGACCCCTACGAGCAGTACGTC.

This chain links TRBV2 with TRBJ2-1, with TRBD2 as a possible D gene (6 bases). Trimming took off 3 bases at V and 3 bases at J, with 6 bases between the two ends. The CDR3 is 13 amino acids. Germline CDR1 is SNHLY and CDR2 is FYNNEI. The CDR3: CASSEGGYNEQFF. The CDR3 DNA sequence: TGTGCCAGCAGTGAGGGGGGCTACAATGAGCAGTTCTTC.

The chain has TRBV30 and TRBJ1-2; the D is unclear. V was shortened by 2 bases and J by 2 bases, with 9 bases between the two germline ends. The CDR3 consists of 13 residues. Per the germline V gene, CDR1 is GTSNPN and CDR2 is SVGIG (reference sequence). CDR3 residues: CAWSRPPNYGYTF. In DNA, the CDR3 is TGTGCCTGGAGTCGGCCACCGAACTATGGCTACACCTTC.

This chain links TRBV2 with TRBJ2-5; D unclear. From germline, CDR1 is SNHLY and CDR2 FYNNEI. V lost 4 bases and J 2 bases, leaving 8 bases between the germline ends. The CDR3 is 13 amino acids. CDR3 bases: TGTGCCAGCAGTGGAACTACACAAGAGACCCAGTACTTC. This sequence encodes CASSGTTQETQYF.